These T cell receptor beta chains were read from a single sample in a study of CD8 T cells in ankylosing spondylitis. TCRdb used MiXCR to reprocess the 5' RACE reads, holding one entry per CDR3 protein. The sample holds over 700,000 distinct CDR3 sequences, roughly 19% seen once. Material for sequencing was blood, either unsorted or a sorted T cell fraction (not recorded which). The origin of the receptors is a male donor with ankylosing spondylitis. Both conserved end residues are trimmed from each CDR3. Fields, in order: clone size, V gene, J gene, CDR3 protein. Clone size is stated in some rows and not others, as once, few, many or a class when expanded.

size: -; V: TRBV28; J: TRBJ2-2; CDR3: ASSFAPGRTGELF
size: -; V: TRBV13; J: TRBJ2-5; CDR3: ASSWRTSGGNQETQY
size: -; V: TRBV15; J: TRBJ2-7; CDR3: ATSRGGGAYEQY
size: -; V: TRBV6-1; J: TRBJ2-3; CDR3: ASSEGLAVDTQY
size: few; V: TRBV9; J: TRBJ2-1; CDR3: ASSVVPPSGTYNEQF
size: -; V: TRBV29-1; J: TRBJ2-3; CDR3: SVHPVSTDTQY
size: few; V: TRBV5-1; J: TRBJ2-1; CDR3: ASSYVSGYNEQF
size: few; V: TRBV5-4; J: TRBJ2-4; CDR3: ASSPGGQGSGNIQY
size: -; V: TRBV20-1; J: TRBJ2-7; CDR3: SAGSSGRTYEQY
size: many; V: TRBV12-3/TRBV12-4; J: TRBJ1-2; CDR3: ASSRDNYGYT
size: few; V: TRBV10-3; J: TRBJ2-2; CDR3: AISDPLDRGGNTGELF
size: -; V: TRBV3-1; J: TRBJ2-1; CDR3: ASSPRTSAVYNEQF
size: few; V: TRBV7-9; J: TRBJ1-5; CDR3: ASSPMGDHQPQH
size: once; V: TRBV20-1; J: TRBJ2-3; CDR3: SAALAGGTDTQY
size: -; V: TRBV5-6; J: TRBJ1-2; CDR3: ASSAGVGSPNYGYT
size: few; V: TRBV10-3; J: TRBJ2-7; CDR3: AISEQSYEQY
size: few; V: TRBV20-1; J: TRBJ1-2; CDR3: SAREAVWGNYGYT
size: -; V: TRBV6-1; J: TRBJ2-1; CDR3: ASGDRLAKSSSYNEQF
size: -; V: TRBV7-6; J: TRBJ1-1; CDR3: ASSRGAPVNTEAF
size: few; V: TRBV29-1; J: TRBJ2-1; CDR3: RPLLKDVEEGSNEQF
size: -; V: TRBV4-1; J: TRBJ1-1; CDR3: ASSQDGRETEAF
size: few; V: TRBV15; J: TRBJ1-4; CDR3: ATSRARNEKLF
size: -; V: TRBV7-9; J: TRBJ1-4; CDR3: ASSSLASVNEKLF
size: -; V: TRBV7-9; J: TRBJ2-4; CDR3: ASRPQGRNIQY
size: many; V: TRBV20-1; J: TRBJ2-3; CDR3: SARRGGPDTQY
size: -; V: TRBV12-3/TRBV12-4; J: TRBJ2-1; CDR3: ASSLRDSSYEQF
size: few; V: TRBV27; J: TRBJ1-2; CDR3: ASSPRPGSHPGYT
size: -; V: TRBV29-1; J: TRBJ2-7; CDR3: SVEGPLGAGSSYEQY
size: many; V: TRBV20-1; J: TRBJ2-7; CDR3: SAREQEGEQY
size: many; V: TRBV5-5; J: TRBJ1-5; CDR3: ASSLGYNQPQH
size: -; V: TRBV12-3/TRBV12-4; J: TRBJ1-5; CDR3: ASSVGDGWVRPQH
size: few; V: TRBV11-2; J: TRBJ1-3; CDR3: ASSNQISGNTIY
size: -; V: TRBV4-1; J: TRBJ1-5; CDR3: ASSLIQGSDQPQH
size: many; V: TRBV6-5; J: TRBJ1-1; CDR3: ASSYLWLGKGTEAF
size: -; V: TRBV9; J: TRBJ2-5; CDR3: ASSRRGEGASQETQY
size: few; V: TRBV16; J: TRBJ1-3; CDR3: ASSPRDEVGNTIY
size: -; V: TRBV9; J: TRBJ1-1; CDR3: ASSYTQGAGNTEAF
size: many; V: TRBV5-1; J: TRBJ2-1; CDR3: ASSLVAPPREQF
size: -; V: TRBV6-1; J: TRBJ1-1; CDR3: ASRAGVLAEAF
size: few; V: TRBV29-1; J: TRBJ2-3; CDR3: SSERGRGTDTQY
size: few; V: TRBV12-3/TRBV12-4; J: TRBJ2-7; CDR3: ASTPLGTVYEQY
size: -; V: TRBV29-1; J: TRBJ1-2; CDR3: SVDGGYGYT
size: few; V: TRBV12-3/TRBV12-4; J: TRBJ1-1; CDR3: ASRPTGSTEAF
size: -; V: TRBV20-1; J: TRBJ2-7; CDR3: SARDFQGGMGYEQY
size: -; V: TRBV5-1; J: TRBJ2-3; CDR3: ASRQTSGSVDTQY
size: -; V: TRBV28; J: TRBJ2-7; CDR3: ASRPGSGTGGQEQY
size: -; V: TRBV15; J: TRBJ1-5; CDR3: ATSRHQGVGQPQH
size: -; V: TRBV2; J: TRBJ2-7; CDR3: ASNLAGAGYYEQY
size: -; V: TRBV5-1; J: TRBJ1-1; CDR3: ASSTLGQSFDTEAF